This T cell receptor beta chain appears in the sequencing data of a study of blood T cell repertoires in COVID-19. In the authors' workflow: Scientists estimated how many nucleated cells there were by amplifying reference gene primers. Repertoires were generated with immunoSEQ multiplex PCR, while TCRdb's copy carries only in-frame clones and drops some. The DNA was the basis for D and trimming; V, J and clone size are from that table. Of approximately 94,000 clones listed, roughly 84% are singletons. What was sequenced was peripheral blood. The TCR was taken from a human donor in a cohort sampled during active COVID-19.

CDR3 amino acids: CRTTENTEAFF. The CDR3, as DNA: TGCAGGACGACAGAGAACACTGAAGCTTTCTTT. The chain employs TRBV20-1 and TRBJ1-1, with D perhaps TRBD1 (5 bases). The CDR3 totals 11 residues. From germline, CDR1 is DFQATT and CDR2 SNEGSKA (reference sequence).